The rows below give T cell receptor beta chains drawn from one sample of a study of cytotoxic CD8 clonotypes in ibrutinib-treated CLL. Sequencing used immunoSEQ multiplex PCR; TCRdb keeps in-frame clones, though not all of them. The table shows roughly 300,000 clones, with 60% to 80% occurring only once. The sample here was PBMCs, taken at disease progression, from a patient treated with ibrutinib. These receptors originate from a human donor with chronic lymphocytic leukemia. Each CDR3 is given with its conserved first and last residue. D genes are given only for firm matches. Where a row states a size, it is once, few, many or the class of an expanded clone; other rows omit it.

NA	NA	12	TRBV5-6	TRBJ1-5	CASSSFNQPQHF	TGTGCCAGCAGCTCCTTCAATCAGCCCCAGCATTTT
once	NA	12	TRBV6-6	TRBJ2-7	CASSYPSAEQYF	TGTGCCAGCAGTTACCCTTCAGCCGAGCAGTACTTC
NA	NA	12	TRBV18	TRBJ2-7	CASSPPTREQYF	TGTGCCAGCTCACCACCGACGCGCGAGCAGTACTTC
NA	NA	14	TRBV11-2	TRBJ1-2	CASSLTRGAIGYTF	TGTGCCAGCAGCTTAACGCGGGGGGCGATTGGCTACACCTTC
NA	TRBD2	19	TRBV18	TRBJ2-1	CASSRTSGRALERMMEQFF	TGTGCCAGCTCACGGACTAGCGGGAGGGCCCTCGAGAGAATGATGGAGCAGTTCTTC
NA	TRBD2	13	TRBV7-6	TRBJ2-7	CASSWTSEYEQYF	TGTGCCAGCAGCTGGACTAGCGAGTACGAGCAGTACTTC
NA	NA	13	TRBV6-5	TRBJ1-2	CASSSTLGYGYTF	TGTGCCAGCAGTTCGACGTTGGGCTATGGCTACACCTTC
NA	NA	16	TRBV7-8	TRBJ1-5	CASSLGTIYSNQPQHF	TGTGCCAGCAGCTTAGGCACGATATATAGCAATCAGCCCCAGCATTTT
NA	TRBD1	18	TRBV7-2	TRBJ2-7	CASSPVGTGTYRGFEQYF	TGTGCCAGCAGCCCGGTTGGGACAGGGACGTACAGGGGTTTCGAGCAGTACTTC
once	NA	14	TRBV4-3	TRBJ2-7	CASSPGGPSYEQYF	TGCGCCAGCAGCCCCGGGGGCCCCTCCTACGAGCAGTACTTC
NA	NA	13	TRBV4-1	TRBJ2-5	CASSTGTTETQYF	TGCGCCAGCAGTACCGGGACCACAGAGACCCAGTACTTC
NA	TRBD2	16	TRBV2	TRBJ2-3	CASRRLAREFTDTQYF	TGTGCCAGCAGAAGACTAGCGCGAGAATTCACAGATACGCAGTATTTT
few	TRBD1	13	TRBV6-5	TRBJ1-2	CASSSTGVGGYTF	TGTGCCAGCAGCAGTACAGGGGTCGGAGGCTACACCTTC
NA	NA	15	TRBV19	TRBJ1-2	CASSAESPPTWGYTF	TGTGCCAGTAGTGCGGAAAGTCCCCCGACCTGGGGCTACACCTTC
NA	NA	12	TRBV6-6	TRBJ2-1	CASRGLLNEQFF	TGTGCCAGCAGGGGCCTTTTGAATGAGCAGTTCTTC
once	TRBD2	17	TRBV2	TRBJ2-7	CASSLPSGGNPLYEQYF	TGTGCCAGCAGCCTCCCTAGCGGGGGGAACCCCCTATACGAGCAGTACTTC
NA	NA	15	TRBV9	TRBJ2-1	CASSVGQSGSNEQFF	TGTGCCAGCAGCGTAGGACAATCGGGGAGCAATGAGCAGTTCTTC
NA	NA	13	TRBV9	TRBJ1-1	CASAALGNTEAFF	TGTGCCAGCGCCGCTTTGGGGAACACTGAAGCTTTCTTT
NA	NA	12	TRBV2	TRBJ1-1	CASGTENTEAFF	TGTGCCAGCGGGACGGAGAACACTGAAGCTTTCTTT
NA	NA	15	TRBV13	TRBJ2-7	CASSHMRGPTYEQYF	TGTGCCAGCAGCCACATGCGGGGCCCAACCTACGAGCAGTACTTC
few	NA	16	TRBV4-3	TRBJ1-2	CASSQDSGRQGYGYTF	TGCGCCAGCAGCCAAGATAGTGGTCGTCAAGGCTATGGCTACACCTTC
once	NA	11	TRBV10-2	TRBJ2-7	CASSGAYEQYF	TGCGCCAGCAGTGGAGCCTACGAGCAGTACTTC
few	TRBD2	16	TRBV18	TRBJ2-2	CASSPPGGRNTGELFF	TGTGCCAGCTCACCACCGGGAGGGAGAAACACCGGGGAGCTGTTTTTT
few	NA	13	TRBV7-9	TRBJ1-6	CASSSDSRGPLHF	TGTGCCAGCAGCTCCGACAGCCGGGGACCCCTCCACTTT
NA	TRBD2	16	TRBV19	TRBJ2-2	CASSILAGLNTGELFF	TGTGCCAGTAGTATCCTAGCGGGGTTGAACACCGGGGAGCTGTTTTTT
NA	TRBD2	17	TRBV7-6	TRBJ2-1	CASSLGQRGSSYNEQFF	TGTGCCAGCAGCTTAGGACAGCGGGGGAGCTCCTACAATGAGCAGTTCTTC
NA	NA	13	TRBV5-8	TRBJ2-7	CASSLKQYYEQYF	TGTGCCAGCAGCTTGAAACAGTACTACGAGCAGTACTTC
NA	NA	12	TRBV7-6	TRBJ2-5	CASSWGMETQYF	TGTGCCAGCAGCTGGGGCATGGAGACCCAGTACTTC